A selection of T cell receptor beta chains follows, all from one sample in a study of CD8 T cells in ankylosing spondylitis. TCRdb called the 5' RACE reads again in MiXCR, with one record for every CDR3 protein. The table lists 300,000 to 350,000 distinct CDR3 sequences, less than 25% of them singletons. Sequenced material: blood, either unsorted or a sorted T cell fraction (not recorded which). The receptor source for this set is a female donor with ankylosing spondylitis or in good health (not recorded which). Both conserved end residues are part of each CDR3. D genes are given only for firm matches. The size of a clone is reported for some rows only, either as once, few or many, or as a class for expanded clones.

TRBV28	-	TRBJ1-5	-	CASSFFAIQDKSRNQPQHF	TGTGCCAGCAGTTTTTTCGCTATCCAGGACAAAAGTCGGAATCAGCCCCAGCATTTT
TRBV20-1	TRBD2	TRBJ2-5	many	CSAGSGGETQYF	TGCAGTGCTGGTAGCGGGGGGGAGACCCAGTACTTC
TRBV5-1	-	TRBJ2-1	-	CASSLALGRTNEQFF	TGCGCCAGCAGCTTGGCCTTAGGGAGGACCAATGAGCAGTTCTTC
TRBV29-1	-	TRBJ2-7	many	CSVQPGNEQYF	TGCAGCGTGCAGCCGGGGAACGAGCAGTACTTC
TRBV29-1	-	TRBJ2-3	-	CSVALDFTDTQYF	TGCAGCGTTGCACTAGATTTCACAGATACGCAGTATTTT
TRBV29-1	-	TRBJ2-1	many	CSGEIQRNEQFF	TGCAGTGGAGAAATCCAAAGGAATGAGCAGTTCTTC
TRBV30	-	TRBJ2-2	many	CAAGPASDTGELFF	TGTGCTGCGGGACCAGCCTCGGACACCGGGGAGCTGTTTTTT
TRBV7-2	-	TRBJ2-6	-	CASSPKGSSGANVLTF	TGTGCCAGCAGCCCCAAGGGATCGTCAGGGGCCAACGTCCTGACTTTC
TRBV12-3/TRBV12-4	-	TRBJ1-5	few	CASSPGSDSNQPQHF	TGTGCCAGCAGCCCGGGATCAGATAGCAATCAGCCCCAGCATTTT
TRBV7-9	-	TRBJ1-1	few	CASDALITEAFF	TGTGCCAGCGACGCGTTAATTACTGAAGCTTTCTTT
TRBV9	TRBD1	TRBJ2-2	-	CASSVGDRLTGELFF	TGTGCCAGCAGCGTAGGGGACAGGCTCACCGGGGAGCTGTTTTTT
TRBV29-1	TRBD1	TRBJ2-7	many	CSVGDRDHEQYF	TGCAGCGTGGGGGACAGGGACCACGAGCAGTACTTC
TRBV4-3	-	TRBJ2-3	-	CASSLEGVVDTQYF	TGCGCCAGCAGCCTCGAGGGGGTGGTAGATACGCAGTATTTT
TRBV24-1	-	TRBJ2-1	-	CATSDFLVVGKQFF	TGTGCCACCAGTGATTTTCTAGTAGTCGGGAAGCAGTTCTTC
TRBV24-1	-	TRBJ1-5	-	CATSEGVNQPQHF	TGTGCCACCAGTGAGGGGGTCAATCAGCCCCAGCATTTT
TRBV11-3	-	TRBJ2-1	-	CASSLNGANEQFF	TGTGCCAGCAGCTTGAACGGGGCCAATGAGCAGTTCTTC
TRBV28	-	TRBJ1-1	-	CASLWGVEAFF	TGTGCCAGCCTCTGGGGAGTTGAAGCTTTCTTT
TRBV12-3/TRBV12-4	-	TRBJ2-1	many	CASSSLRLAGSGNEQFF	TGTGCCAGCAGTTCCCTGCGGCTCGCGGGAAGCGGCAATGAGCAGTTCTTC
TRBV10-3	-	TRBJ2-5	few	CAISAGAAGETQYF	TGTGCCATCAGTGCCGGGGCGGCAGGGGAGACCCAGTACTTC
TRBV29-1	-	TRBJ1-1	many	CSVGGVNTEAFF	TGCAGCGTTGGAGGGGTGAACACTGAAGCTTTCTTT
TRBV2	TRBD1	TRBJ1-2	-	CASSPQGASYYTF	TGTGCCAGCAGCCCCCAGGGGGCGAGTTACTACACCTTC
TRBV12-3/TRBV12-4	-	TRBJ2-7	-	CASSPDRGATYEQYF	TGTGCCAGCAGTCCCGACCGGGGGGCCACCTACGAGCAGTACTTC
TRBV6-1	-	TRBJ2-5	few	CASNPVGRETQYF	TGTGCCAGCAACCCGGTCGGGAGAGAGACCCAGTACTTC
TRBV7-9	-	TRBJ2-1	-	CRASESSYNEQFF	TGTAGGGCTAGCGAGAGCTCCTACAATGAGCAGTTCTTC
TRBV12-3/TRBV12-4	TRBD2	TRBJ2-1	-	CASSPRLAEPYNEQFF	TGTGCCAGCAGTCCCCGGCTAGCGGAGCCCTACAATGAGCAGTTCTTC
TRBV24-1	TRBD2	TRBJ2-1	few	CATSDPTALAGSFNEQFF	TGTGCCACCAGTGATCCAACTGCTCTAGCGGGAAGCTTCAATGAGCAGTTCTTC
TRBV6-1	-	TRBJ2-2	-	CASSEAHFTGELFF	TGTGCCAGCAGTGAAGCACATTTCACCGGGGAGCTGTTTTTT
TRBV20-1	-	TRBJ2-4	few	CSASDPGPAKNIQYF	TGCAGTGCTAGTGATCCGGGACCAGCCAAAAACATTCAGTACTTC
TRBV14	TRBD1	TRBJ1-6	few	CASSPGQGGLYSPLHF	TGTGCCAGCAGCCCCGGACAGGGCGGTTTGTATTCACCCCTCCACTTT
TRBV6-1	-	TRBJ2-5	few	CASSPLTSGETQYF	TGTGCCAGCAGTCCTCTAACTAGTGGAGAGACCCAGTACTTC
TRBV5-1	-	TRBJ2-7	few	CASSLPGLIHYEQYF	TGCGCCAGCAGCTTGCCCGGACTTATCCATTACGAGCAGTACTTC
TRBV12-3/TRBV12-4	TRBD2	TRBJ2-1	few	CASSPGLAQFF	TGTGCCAGCAGCCCGGGACTAGCACAGTTCTTC
TRBV18	-	TRBJ2-5	-	CASSPGSPRETQYF	TGTGCCAGCTCACCAGGATCCCCCCGAGAGACCCAGTACTTC
TRBV7-2	-	TRBJ2-2	many	CASSLGTITGELFF	TGTGCCAGCAGCTTAGGGACCATCACCGGGGAGCTGTTTTTT
TRBV20-1	TRBD1	TRBJ1-1	-	CSGQGWNTEAFF	TGCAGTGGACAGGGATGGAACACTGAAGCTTTCTTT
TRBV7-9	-	TRBJ1-2	-	CASSLGPQDGYTF	TGTGCCAGCAGCCTCGGGCCCCAGGATGGCTACACCTTC
TRBV12-3/TRBV12-4	-	TRBJ2-1	many	CASSLHQERRNEQFF	TGTGCCAGCAGTCTTCACCAGGAGAGGCGCAATGAGCAGTTCTTC
TRBV20-1	-	TRBJ2-5	-	CSARGDNQETQYF	TGCAGTGCTAGAGGGGACAACCAAGAGACCCAGTACTTC
TRBV20-1	TRBD2	TRBJ2-2	-	CSARTSGRATGELFF	TGCAGTGCTAGAACCAGCGGGAGGGCCACCGGGGAGCTGTTTTTT
TRBV7-9	-	TRBJ1-1	few	CASSPLLSMNTEAFF	TGTGCCAGCAGCCCCCTCCTTAGTATGAACACTGAAGCTTTCTTT
TRBV7-2	TRBD1	TRBJ2-7	-	CASSWGTGNEQYF	TGTGCCAGCAGCTGGGGGACAGGGAACGAGCAGTACTTC
TRBV18	TRBD2	TRBJ2-1	-	CASSLLAGVRGSYNEQFF	TGTGCCAGCTCCCTCCTAGCGGGAGTCCGGGGGAGTTACAATGAGCAGTTCTTC
TRBV29-1	-	TRBJ2-7	-	CSVPVEGTHEQYF	TGCAGCGTTCCCGTAGAGGGTACCCACGAGCAGTACTTC
TRBV9	TRBD1	TRBJ2-1	few	CASSVAGQGSNEQFF	TGTGCCAGCAGCGTAGCGGGACAGGGCAGCAATGAGCAGTTCTTC
TRBV9	-	TRBJ2-5	-	CASSPLARGQETQYF	TGTGCCAGCAGCCCCTTGGCGAGGGGGCAAGAGACCCAGTACTTC
TRBV7-2	-	TRBJ1-1	few	CASSPGRNVVFF	TGTGCCAGCAGCCCGGGACGGAATGTAGTGTTCTTT
TRBV9	-	TRBJ2-3	-	CASMLPDRTYTDTQYF	TGTGCCAGTATGCTCCCCGACAGGACCTACACAGATACGCAGTATTTT
TRBV7-2	-	TRBJ2-3	-	CASSRGYPGDTQYF	TGTGCCAGCAGCCGAGGTTATCCGGGAGATACGCAGTATTTT
TRBV2	-	TRBJ1-5	few	CASLGGFNQPQHF	TGTGCCAGCCTCGGGGGCTTCAATCAGCCCCAGCATTTT
TRBV21-1	-	TRBJ2-4	few	CASSKAGSCRNIQYF	TGTGCCAGCAGCAAAGCGGGGTCATGCAGGAACATTCAGTACTTC
TRBV6-5	TRBD2	TRBJ2-3	many	CASSRGGTDTQYF	TGTGCCAGCTCTAGGGGAGGGACAGATACGCAGTATTTT
TRBV20-1	-	TRBJ2-7	-	CSARDGKTGREEQYF	TGCAGTGCTAGAGATGGGAAAACAGGACGAGAGGAGCAGTACTTC
TRBV18	TRBD1	TRBJ2-7	-	CASSPAGGGYEQYF	TGTGCCAGCTCACCGGCAGGGGGTGGTTACGAGCAGTACTTC
TRBV9	-	TRBJ1-6	-	CASSVPGSPLHF	TGTGCCAGCAGCGTCCCTGGTTCACCCCTCCACTTT
TRBV12-3/TRBV12-4	-	TRBJ1-4	-	CASSLLGGGREKLFF	TGTGCCAGCAGTTTATTGGGAGGTGGACGTGAAAAACTGTTTTTT
TRBV7-2	-	TRBJ1-5	few	CASSFTGDQPQHF	TGTGCCAGCAGCTTTACGGGGGATCAGCCCCAGCATTTT
TRBV5-1	-	TRBJ2-3	few	CASSLDPGIGVIDTQYF	TGCGCCAGCAGCTTGGATCCAGGGATTGGTGTAATTGATACGCAGTATTTT
TRBV29-1	TRBD2	TRBJ2-7	-	CSVGSGGLYEQYF	TGCAGCGTTGGGTCGGGAGGGCTTTACGAGCAGTACTTC
TRBV7-9	-	TRBJ1-2	few	CASSGQLNYGYTF	TGTGCCAGCAGTGGACAGCTTAACTATGGCTACACCTTC